This TCR beta chain was identified during a study of cytomegalovirus exposure and HLA in healthy donors. The wider study: From donors who were HLA-typed, an early data release held around 80 million unique TCRs. Findings and caveats of the study: Upon later analysis, HLA-associated TCR beta chains proved more clonally expanded than other, equally common chains. In a later analysis, TCR beta V- and J-gene trimming showed a link to a missense DCLRE1C variant.

Unmatched junction bases numbered 4, after V lost 4 bases and J lost 0 bases. The germline CDR1 and CDR2 sequences are MGHRA and YSYEKL. The CDR3 sequence is 17 residues long. PCR primers comprised 60 Vbeta and 13 Jbeta primers. Generated by immunoSEQ multiplex PCR, the TCRdb table keeps only in-frame clones and is missing some. This sample has almost 200,000 clones, with approximately 79% found just once. As concerns this clone: Antigen specificity is unknown.

Sample: PBMCs. The clonotype comes from a woman aged 25 to 39 in good health and CMV-seropositive. The chain has TRBV4-1 and TRBJ2-2; TRBD2 matches at 11 bases. The chain's CDR3 is CASSLTLAGANTGELFF. The CDR3 nucleotides are TGCGCCAGCAGCCTCACACTAGCGGGAGCGAACACCGGGGAGCTGTTTTTT.